This is a list of T cell receptor beta chains from one sample in a study of human T cells and chemical hapten exposure. TCRdb used MiXCR to reprocess the RACE reads, holding one entry per CDR3 protein. The repertoire consists of 40,000 to 50,000 distinct CDR3 sequences, with over 3.5% occurring once and the leading ten covering 20% to 30%. This specimen consisted of whole blood, obtained in connection with sensitization to the hapten diphenylcyclopropenone (DPC). These receptors were collected from a man aged 45 to 65 with alopecia areata. Some clones in this sample may be carry-over from other donors' samples. CDR3s include the opening cysteine and the closing phenylalanine or tryptophan. A D gene is named only where the DNA matches it firmly. Not all rows give a size; the values are once, few, many and, for expanded clones, a class.

j_call,v_call,d_call,clone_size,cdr3_aa,cdr3_nt
TRBJ1-1,TRBV27,TRBD1,many,CASSLWGTGGTEAFF,TGTGCCAGCAGTTTGTGGGGGACAGGGGGCACTGAAGCTTTCTTT
TRBJ1-5,TRBV12-3/TRBV12-4,-,many,CASSTKKGQPQHF,TGTGCCAGCAGTACAAAGAAGGGTCAGCCCCAGCATTTT
TRBJ1-1,TRBV29-1,-,many,CSARERGKGTEAFF,TGCAGCGCCAGAGAACGGGGGAAAGGAACTGAAGCTTTCTTT
TRBJ1-4,TRBV14,-,many,CASSQEIDRSNEKLFF,TGTGCCAGCAGCCAAGAGATCGACAGGAGTAATGAAAAACTGTTTTTT
TRBJ2-7,TRBV28,TRBD2,many,CASSSLFGTSGSSSYEQYF,TGTGCCAGCAGTTCTCTCTTCGGGACTAGCGGGAGTAGCTCCTACGAGCAGTACTTC
TRBJ2-2,TRBV3-1,TRBD2,many,CASSRTSTGELFF,TGTGCCAGCAGCCGGACTAGCACCGGGGAGCTGTTTTTT
TRBJ2-1,TRBV6-4,TRBD2,many,CASSDSLAGGNEQFF,TGTGCCAGCAGTGACTCACTAGCGGGAGGCAATGAGCAGTTCTTC
TRBJ1-1,TRBV6-2/TRBV6-3,-,many,CASSYVRTTEAFF,TGTGCCAGCAGTTACGTCCGTACCACTGAAGCTTTCTTT
TRBJ2-3,TRBV12-3/TRBV12-4,-,many,CASSLLGSGTDTQYF,TGTGCCAGCAGTTTACTGGGATCCGGAACAGATACGCAGTATTTT
TRBJ2-1,TRBV4-2,-,many,CASSQENPSWSSYNEQFF,TGTGCCAGCAGCCAAGAGAACCCTAGCTGGAGCTCCTACAATGAGCAGTTCTTC
TRBJ1-4,TRBV5-1,-,-,CASSPRADEKLFF,TGCGCCAGCAGCCCCAGGGCCGATGAAAAACTGTTTTTT
TRBJ2-3,TRBV7-2,TRBD2,many,CASSLGLAASTDTQYF,TGTGCCAGCAGCTTAGGACTAGCGGCTAGCACAGATACGCAGTATTTT
TRBJ1-2,TRBV28,-,many,CASTLAGIGYGYTF,TGTGCCAGCACCCTGGCAGGGATCGGATATGGCTACACCTTC
TRBJ2-2,TRBV2,-,many,CASIPPGPSGELFF,TGTGCCAGCATCCCGCCCGGGCCCTCCGGGGAGCTGTTTTTT
TRBJ2-3,TRBV6-5,TRBD1,many,CASSYEGAGTDTQYF,TGTGCCAGCAGTTACGAGGGGGCAGGCACAGATACGCAGTATTTT
TRBJ1-2,TRBV2,TRBD1,many,CASSEMRGRSYGYTF,TGTGCCAGCAGTGAAATGAGGGGGCGCAGCTATGGCTACACCTTC
TRBJ1-1,TRBV30,-,many,CAWSVLKEAFF,TGTGCCTGGAGTGTACTTAAGGAAGCTTTCTTT
TRBJ1-2,TRBV20-1,-,-,CSGRLGYTF,TGCAGTGGCAGGTTGGGCTACACCTTC
TRBJ2-5,TRBV5-1,TRBD2,many,CASSLGTSGPQETQYF,TGCGCCAGCAGCTTGGGGACTAGCGGACCCCAAGAGACCCAGTACTTC
TRBJ1-1,TRBV12-3/TRBV12-4,-,-,CASSPSDLQVGTEAFF,TGTGCCAGCAGTCCCTCCGATTTACAGGTAGGGACTGAAGCTTTCTTT
TRBJ1-5,TRBV4-1,-,many,CASSQTVQGNQPQHF,TGCGCCAGCAGCCAAACGGTCCAGGGAAATCAGCCCCAGCATTTT
TRBJ2-1,TRBV20-1,TRBD2,many,CSAEGPSGSSYNEQFF,TGCAGTGCGGAAGGGCCTAGCGGTAGCTCCTACAATGAGCAGTTCTTC
TRBJ2-7,TRBV7-8,TRBD1,many,CASGDRVKSWEQYF,TGTGCCAGCGGGGACAGGGTGAAGTCGTGGGAGCAGTACTTC
TRBJ1-1,TRBV28,-,many,CATDTDIENTEAFF,TGTGCCACCGACACCGACATAGAGAACACTGAAGCTTTCTTT
TRBJ1-1,TRBV18,-,many,CASSQGRTDTEAFF,TGTGCCAGCTCACAGGGACGGACGGACACTGAAGCTTTCTTT
TRBJ1-1,TRBV2,-,many,CASSGQRWVNTEAFF,TGTGCCAGCAGTGGTCAGAGATGGGTGAACACTGAAGCTTTCTTT
TRBJ2-3,TRBV5-1,-,many,CASSPLGTDTQYF,TGCGCCAGCAGCCCTCTGGGGACAGATACGCAGTATTTT
TRBJ2-3,TRBV7-9,-,many,CASSSLTGEGTDTQYF,TGTGCCAGCAGCTCACTAACAGGGGAGGGGACAGATACGCAGTATTTT
TRBJ2-4,TRBV2,TRBD2,few,CASSLEGREMRNIQYF,TGTGCCAGCAGTCTGGAGGGGCGGGAGATGAGGAACATTCAGTACTTC
TRBJ2-7,TRBV28,TRBD2,many,CASSLQRGLGYEQYF,TGTGCCAGCAGTCTTCAGCGGGGCCTGGGGTACGAGCAGTACTTC
TRBJ2-5,TRBV9,-,many,CASSVASRETQYF,TGTGCCAGCAGCGTAGCCAGCCGGGAGACCCAGTACTTC
TRBJ2-7,TRBV10-3,TRBD2,many,CASGGQGDEQYF,TGTGCCTCGGGGGGGCAGGGTGACGAGCAGTACTTC
TRBJ2-3,TRBV3-1,-,many,CASCWGEGDTQYF,TGTGCCAGCTGCTGGGGCGAAGGAGATACGCAGTATTTT
TRBJ2-1,TRBV5-1,-,many,CASSLTGGPEQFF,TGCGCCAGCAGCCTTACCGGGGGACCCGAGCAGTTCTTC
TRBJ1-5,TRBV12-5,-,many,CASGSGPDDQPQHF,TGTGCTAGTGGATCCGGGCCGGATGATCAGCCCCAGCATTTT
TRBJ2-1,TRBV5-1,TRBD2,many,CASSGRISSGSSYNEQFF,TGCGCCAGCAGCGGAAGGATCTCTAGCGGGAGCTCCTACAATGAGCAGTTCTTC
TRBJ2-6,TRBV19,-,many,CASKEDRGANVLTF,TGTGCCAGTAAAGAGGATCGTGGGGCCAACGTCCTGACTTTC
TRBJ2-5,TRBV2,-,many,CASSEDGRGTQYF,TGTGCCAGCAGCGAGGACGGCCGGGGGACCCAGTACTTC
TRBJ2-7,TRBV12-3/TRBV12-4,-,few,CASRRDGRTYEQYF,TGTGCCAGCAGGCGGGACGGACGAACCTACGAGCAGTACTTC
TRBJ1-1,TRBV12-3/TRBV12-4,-,few,CASRKGTVNTEAFF,TGTGCCAGCAGAAAAGGGACCGTGAACACTGAAGCTTTCTTT